Listed below are T cell receptor beta chains from one sample, sequenced in a study of vaccination and CD4 T cells after COVID-19. Using its own MiXCR run on the PCR reads, TCRdb lists one record per CDR3 protein. Of 23,000 or so distinct CDR3 sequences listed, around 64% are singletons. No cognate antigen is known for these TCRs. This specimen consisted of CD4+ T cells from blood, cultured in vitro, obtained after SARS-CoV-2 vaccination. The receptors stem from a human donor who received a COVID-19 vaccine. CDR3s include the opening cysteine and the closing phenylalanine or tryptophan. Fields, in order: V gene, D gene, J gene, clone size, CDR3 protein, CDR3 DNA. D genes are given only for firm matches. Clone size is stated in some rows and not others, as once, few, many or a class when expanded.

TRBV6-1,TRBD1,TRBJ1-1,-,CASSDPGQGFTEAFF,TGTGCCAGCAGTGATCCGGGACAGGGATTCACTGAAGCTTTCTTT
TRBV7-9,-,TRBJ1-2,-,CASSLEGGGGYTF,TGTGCCAGCAGCTTAGAGGGCGGTGGTGGCTACACCTTC
TRBV24-1,-,TRBJ2-5,-,CATSDLRGSHETQYF,TGTGCCACCAGTGATTTGAGGGGAAGCCATGAGACCCAGTACTTC
TRBV20-1,TRBD2,TRBJ2-2,-,CSAKLAGGRNTGELFF,TGCAGTGCTAAACTAGCGGGGGGCCGGAACACCGGGGAGCTGTTTTTT
TRBV7-9,-,TRBJ1-2,-,CASSFIQTNRTGYTF,TGTGCCAGCAGCTTTATCCAAACGAACAGGACCGGCTACACCTTC
TRBV15,-,TRBJ1-5,-,CATSRAREGPQHF,TGTGCCACCAGCAGAGCTCGGGAGGGTCCCCAGCATTTT
TRBV20-1,TRBD1,TRBJ1-2,few,CSARDSARGLGGYTF,TGCAGTGCTAGAGATTCGGCCAGGGGGCTGGGAGGCTACACCTTC
TRBV4-2,TRBD2,TRBJ2-3,few,CASSPLAGEVDTQYF,TGTGCCAGCAGCCCTCTAGCGGGGGAGGTAGATACGCAGTATTTT
TRBV25-1,TRBD1,TRBJ1-6,few,CATKPTGGNPSSPLHF,TGTGCCACTAAACCTACAGGGGGCAATCCAAGTTCACCCCTCCACTTT
TRBV12-5,-,TRBJ1-1,once,CASGPLSSANTEAFF,TGTGCTAGTGGTCCGCTTAGCAGCGCGAACACTGAAGCTTTCTTT
TRBV28,TRBD1,TRBJ1-2,-,CASGRSGQGATF,TGTGCCAGCGGAAGGTCCGGACAGGGGGCGACCTTC
TRBV25-1,TRBD1,TRBJ1-2,-,CASSLAGTGGADGYTF,TGTGCCAGCAGTTTAGCCGGGACAGGGGGCGCTGATGGCTACACCTTC
TRBV7-9,TRBD2,TRBJ2-4,few,CASSLDGGIARAKNIQYF,TGTGCCAGCAGCTTAGACGGGGGGATAGCCAGGGCCAAAAACATTCAGTACTTC
TRBV30,-,TRBJ2-5,-,CAWSPGGRGTQYF,TGTGCCTGGAGTCCGGGGGGCCGAGGGACCCAGTACTTC
TRBV2,TRBD2,TRBJ2-5,-,CASAWRGASRETQYF,TGTGCCAGCGCTTGGCGGGGGGCCTCACGGGAGACCCAGTACTTC
TRBV12-3/TRBV12-4,-,TRBJ1-6,-,CASSFRGSLHF,TGTGCCAGCAGTTTTAGGGGATCCCTCCACTTT
TRBV6-2/TRBV6-3,-,TRBJ1-6,few,CASLRGASPNSPLHF,TGTGCCAGCCTCCGAGGGGCGTCCCCTAATTCACCCCTCCACTTT
TRBV20-1,TRBD1,TRBJ1-5,-,CSAVKTGADQPQHF,TGCAGTGCGGTGAAGACAGGGGCGGATCAGCCCCAGCATTTT
TRBV6-1,TRBD1,TRBJ1-6,-,CASIRATGPSSYNSPLHF,TGTGCCAGCATCCGTGCGACAGGGCCTAGCTCCTATAATTCACCCCTCCACTTT
TRBV7-9,-,TRBJ1-5,-,CASSLGSGEGQPQHF,TGTGCCAGCAGCTTAGGTTCAGGGGAAGGTCAGCCCCAGCATTTT
TRBV6-1,TRBD1,TRBJ2-7,-,CASTPGQGASYEQYF,TGTGCCAGCACCCCGGGACAGGGGGCTTCCTACGAGCAGTACTTC
TRBV11-3,TRBD2,TRBJ2-5,few,CASSPQGLAGKETQYF,TGTGCCAGCAGCCCCCAGGGACTAGCGGGGAAAGAGACCCAGTACTTC
TRBV11-2,TRBD1,TRBJ2-5,-,CASSLQTGVGETQYF,TGTGCCAGCAGCTTACAAACAGGGGTGGGGGAGACCCAGTACTTC
TRBV4-1,-,TRBJ1-5,-,CASSQVSGFGNQPQHF,TGCGCCAGCAGCCAAGTCTCTGGTTTTGGCAATCAGCCCCAGCATTTT
TRBV7-2,-,TRBJ1-1,few,CASSLETGAYLRAFF,TGTGCCAGCAGCTTAGAGACGGGGGCCTATCTGCGAGCTTTCTTT
TRBV11-2,TRBD2,TRBJ2-7,-,CASSPSGGGGYEQYF,TGTGCCAGCAGCCCTAGTGGGGGGGGAGGGTACGAGCAGTACTTC
TRBV5-4,TRBD2,TRBJ2-5,-,CASSSLAGEETQYF,TGTGCCAGCAGCTCTCTCGCGGGGGAAGAGACCCAGTACTTC
TRBV25-1,-,TRBJ1-2,-,CASSVNLLGGYTF,TGTGCCAGCAGTGTTAACCTCTTGGGTGGCTACACCTTC
TRBV20-1,-,TRBJ1-1,-,CSASPPSTEAFF,TGCAGTGCTAGCCCCCCCAGCACTGAAGCTTTCTTT
TRBV24-1,TRBD2,TRBJ2-5,few,CATSAKIDGGLQETQYF,TGTGCCACCAGTGCCAAGATCGACGGGGGGTTACAAGAGACCCAGTACTTC
TRBV20-1,TRBD2,TRBJ2-1,-,CSARSDSGAGGEQFF,TGCAGTGCTAGAAGCGACTCCGGTGCGGGGGGTGAGCAGTTCTTC
TRBV6-5,-,TRBJ1-1,-,CASSYSPGDGTEAFF,TGTGCCAGCAGTTACTCCCCAGGGGATGGCACTGAAGCTTTCTTT
TRBV10-1,-,TRBJ2-1,-,CASSGSRDEQFF,TGCGCCAGCAGTGGGTCAAGGGATGAGCAGTTCTTC